The 13 T cell receptor beta chains given below trace back to one sample, sequenced in a study of cytomegalovirus exposure and HLA in healthy donors (dated by TCRdb to 2017 to 2019). The library relied on the immunoSEQ multiplex PCR assay. For the multiplex PCR, a mixture combining 60 forward primers for TCR Vbeta segments and 13 reverse primers for TCR Jbeta segments was used. This immuneACCESS table, as held by TCRdb, lists in-frame sequences with V and J called but not all clones. Of the missing ones, under half trace to an unresolved V gene in checked studies; the others have no known cause. The sample table lists some 200,000 clones, 75% to 80% of them with a count of one. Approximately 2.6% of the sample is taken by the ten largest. Sequencing input: PBMCs. The receptors were gathered from a female donor in good health and CMV-seronegative.

The chain carries TRBV28 and TRBJ2-3, with unresolved D. The CDR3 runs to 11 residues. V was clipped by 6 bases and J by 9 bases, with 10 bases between them. Looked up from germline, CDR1 is MDHEN and CDR2 is SYDVKM. CDR3 sequence: CASRLLETQYF. The CDR3 DNA is TGTGCCAGCAGGCTGCTGGAGACGCAGTATTTT.

The rearrangement joins TRBV5-1 to TRBJ1-6, with unresolved D. The germline V gene has CDR1 SGHRS and CDR2 YFSETQ. Trimming stripped 4 bases from V and 8 bases from J, with 16 bases between. The CDR3 runs to 15 residues. CDR3 in amino acids: CASSTGNYGDSPLHF. In DNA, the CDR3 is TGCGCCAGCAGCACCGGGAATTATGGGGATTCACCCCTCCACTTT.

V gene TRBV11-3 combines with J gene TRBJ1-2, with D possibly TRBD1 on 6 matching bases. Germline V gene lookup returns CDR1 SGHNT and CDR2 YENEEA. With 5 bases removed from V and 5 bases from J, the gap between germline ends came to 27 bases. The length of the CDR3 is 18 residues. The CDR3 sequence is CASSQTQWGRDSSYGYTF. For the CDR3, the DNA is TGTGCCAGCAGCCAAACTCAGTGGGGGCGCGACTCGTCTTATGGCTACACCTTC.

The chain combines TRBV7-2 with TRBJ2-5; 7 nucleotides line up with TRBD2. There are 18 residues in the CDR3. Germline lookup yields CDR1 SGHTA and CDR2 FQGNSA. The J segment lost 5 bases and the V segment lost 1 base, leaving 16 bases of the junction unmatched. CDR3 nucleotide sequence: TGTGCCAGCAGCTTAGAGGCCCCGTTTTTGGGGAGGGCGGAGACCCAGTACTTC. Translation gives CASSLEAPFLGRAETQYF. Variable domain in full (rest from reference TRBV7-2 and TRBJ2-5): GAGVSQSPSNKVTEKGKDVELRCDPISGHTALYWYRQSLGQGLEFLIYFQGNSAPDKSGLPSDRFSAERTGGSVSTLTIQRTQQEDSAVYLCASSLEAPFLGRAETQYFGPGTRLLVL.

The chain is built from TRBV28 and TRBJ1-1; the D is unclear. This CDR3 has 14 amino acids. V lost 5 bases and J 4 bases, leaving 14 bases between the germline ends. Germline CDR1 is MDHEN and CDR2 is SYDVKM. The CDR3 loop reads CASSPGSGSTEAFF. DNA for the CDR3: TGTGCCAGCAGTCCCGGATCAGGAAGCACTGAAGCTTTCTTT. Variable domain in full (rest from reference TRBV28 and TRBJ1-1): DVKVTQSSRYLVKRTGEKVFLECVQDMDHENMFWYRQDPGLGLRLIYFSYDVKMKEKGDIPEGYSVSREKKERFSLILESASTNQTSMYLCASSPGSGSTEAFFGQGTRLTVV.

The rearrangement joins TRBV7-2 to TRBJ2-1; D remains ambiguous. CDR1 is SGHTA and CDR2 is FQGNSA in the germline V gene. The CDR3 has 13 amino acids. The V gene lost 2 bases and the J gene lost 3 bases, with 5 bases spanning the gap. The CDR3 nucleotides are TGTGCCAGCAGCTTATGGAGCTACAATGAGCAGTTCTTC. Its protein product is CASSLWSYNEQFF.

This rearrangement joins TRBV19 to TRBJ1-1; a possible D gene is TRBD1 (5 bases). The CDR3 runs 14 residues. Germline V CDR1 and CDR2: LNHDA, SQIVND (reference sequence). V was pared by 4 bases and J by 1 base, with 10 bases between. DNA for the CDR3: TGTGCCAGTAGTAGGTGGGGCGCGAACACTGAAGCTTTCTTT. Translating it yields CASSRWGANTEAFF.

V gene TRBV9 combines with J gene TRBJ2-2; 8 bases align to TRBD1. Losses at the gene ends were 3 bases for V and 1 base for J; bases not matched to a gene: 2. The CDR3 extends over 15 amino acids. CDR1 is SGDLS, CDR2 YYNGEE, per germline. CDR3 protein: CASSATGGNTGELFF. The CDR3 nucleotides read TGTGCCAGCAGCGCAACAGGGGGGAACACCGGGGAGCTGTTTTTT. The full variable domain, with the rest looked up from reference TRBV9 and TRBJ2-2, is DSGVTQTPKHLITATGQRVTLRCSPRSGDLSVYWYQQSLDQGLQFLIQYYNGEERAKGNILERFSAQQFPDLHSELNLSSLELGDSALYFCASSATGGNTGELFFGEGSRLTVL.

J is TRBJ1-1 and V is TRBV15, with 7 positions matching TRBD1. This CDR3 is built from 15 residues. Germline trimming cut 7 bases from V and 0 bases from J; bases unmatched to any gene: 8. CDR1 LNHNV and CDR2 YYDKDF come from the germline V gene (reference sequence). The CDR3 DNA is TGTGCCACCAAAGGGGGCGAGCTCATGAACACTGAAGCTTTCTTT. This codes for CATKGGELMNTEAFF.

The J gene is TRBJ2-7, the V gene TRBV4-3; D is perhaps TRBD2 (5 bases). Germline CDR1 and CDR2: LGHNA and YSLEER. With 1 base removed from V and 4 bases from J, the gap between germline ends came to 11 bases. This CDR3 spans 14 amino acids. This chain's CDR3 is CASSQVLGEYEQYF. CDR3 bases: TGCGCCAGCAGCCAAGTCCTCGGGGAGTACGAGCAGTACTTC.

CDR3 sequence reads: CASSLDGTPSSEAFF. The CDR3 bases are TGCGCCAGCAGCTTGGACGGAACCCCTAGTTCTGAAGCTTTCTTT. The rearrangement uses TRBV5-1 and TRBJ1-1; no reliable D call. This CDR3 is built from 15 residues. Per the germline V gene, CDR1 is SGHRS and CDR2 is YFSETQ. The V and J ends lost 0 bases and 6 bases respectively, with 15 bases between them.

J is TRBJ1-2 and V is TRBV4-2; a weak D match, TRBD1 (6 bases). The CDR3 runs 15 residues. CDR1 and CDR2 (germline): LGHNA, YNFKEQ. V lost 0 bases and J lost 3, with 11 bases in between. CDR3 bases: TGTGCCAGCAGCCAAGATCAGGGGTTCGACTATGGCTACACCTTC. The encoded protein is CASSQDQGFDYGYTF.

This clone showed up just a few times. The V call is TRBV7-3, the J call TRBJ2-2; TRBD1 is a possible D gene (6 bases). The CDR3 sequence is 14 residues long. Germline loops: CDR1 SGHTA, CDR2 FQGTGA. V gave up 5 bases and J gave up 5 bases, with 12 bases separating them. CDR3 sequence reads: CASSPSQGTGELFF. The CDR3 coding sequence is TGTGCCAGCAGCCCTAGTCAGGGGACCGGGGAGCTGTTTTTT. The complete variable domain, with remaining parts taken from reference TRBV7-3 and TRBJ2-2, reads GAGVSQTPSNKVTEKGKYVELRCDPISGHTALYWYRQSLGQGPEFLIYFQGTGAADDSGLPNDRFFAVRPEGSVSTLKIQRTERGDSAVYLCASSPSQGTGELFFGEGSRLTVL.